Shown below are 29 T cell receptor beta chains from a single sample sequenced in a study of beta chain features in type 1 diabetes. Study-wide points: Moderate yet significant TCRB CDR3 shortening was seen in Type 1 diabetes patients in all four CD4+ subsets.

The whole isolated RNA underwent reverse transcription, so sequencing captured expressed TCRB transcripts. Data came from immunoSEQ multiplex PCR; TCRdb stores just in-frame clones and leaves some out. The sample contains some 120,000 clones, around 16% of which appear only once. For these receptors, no antigen is known. The sequencing sample was made of central memory CD4+ T cells from blood. The receptors here all came from a man between 18 and 29 years old with type 1 diabetes.

This clone qualifies as medium-sized. The same CDR3 also results from other DNA sequences found in this sample. This chain links TRBV25-1 with TRBJ2-2; D remains unclear. This CDR3 has 12 amino acids. Germline V gives CDR1 MGHDK, CDR2 SYGVNS. The germline V and J ends were trimmed by 1 base and 8 bases, with 5 bases remaining between them. The CDR3 bases are TGTGCCAGCAGTGAATTTGGTGGGGAGCTGTTTTTT. It yields the protein CASSEFGGELFF. Using reference TRBV25-1 and TRBJ2-2 for the parts outside the CDR3, the full variable domain is EADIYQTPRYLVIGTGKKITLECSQTMGHDKMYWYQQDPGMELHLIHYSYGVNSTEKGDLSSESTVSRIRTEHFPLTLESARPSHTSQYLCASSEFGGELFFGEGSRLTVL.

This clone was seen a handful of times. The chain couples TRBV30 to TRBJ1-6; a weak D match, TRBD1 (6 bases). Trimming removed 3 bases at V and 6 bases at J, with 12 bases between. The CDR3 runs to 14 residues. Germline values: CDR1 GTSNPN, CDR2 SVGIG (reference sequence). CDR3: CAWRRTDGNSPLHF. Here the CDR3 DNA reads TGTGCCTGGAGGCGGACAGACGGTAATTCACCCCTCCACTTT.

This clone was found many times. The chain recombines TRBV4-3 with TRBJ1-5, with D unclear. V lost 0 bases and J 6 bases, leaving 6 bases between the germline ends. Germline lookup yields CDR1 LGHNA and CDR2 YSLEER. CDR3 length equals 13 residues. In DNA form, the CDR3 reads TGCGCCAGCAGCCAAGATATTAGTCAGCCCCAGCATTTT. It codes for CASSQDISQPQHF.

This clone was recorded once. The chain combines TRBV6-5 with TRBJ2-2, with a possible D match to TRBD2 (6 bases). The CDR3 runs to 13 residues. V lost 10 bases and J 1 base, leaving 10 bases between the germline ends. Germline lookup yields CDR1 MNHEY and CDR2 SVGAGI. Here the CDR3 DNA reads TGTGCCACACAAGCGGGGAACACCGGGGAGCTGTTTTTT. The encoded protein is CATQAGNTGELFF.

This clone occurred a few times. V usage is TRBV5-8 and J usage is TRBJ2-7; D unclear. The CDR3 totals 14 residues. V shed 0 bases and J shed 2 bases, with 9 bases lying between them. CDR1 and CDR2 (germline): SGHTS, YDEGEE. This CDR3 is CASSLGRVPYEQYF. The CDR3 nucleotides read TGTGCCAGCAGCTTGGGTAGGGTCCCCTACGAGCAGTACTTC.

The rearrangement uses TRBV5-1 and TRBJ2-5; the D is unclear. Germline-derived CDR1 and CDR2 are SGHRS and YFSETQ. V lost 2 bases, J lost 2 bases, and 10 bases lay in between. The CDR3 is made up of 14 amino acids. The CDR3 DNA reads as TGCGCCAGCAGCTTCTCTGACTCGCAAGAGACCCAGTACTTC. Amino acids: CASSFSDSQETQYF.

This clone was counted a few times. The rearrangement uses TRBV28 and TRBJ1-2; D is possibly TRBD1 (5 bases). The ends were cut back, 10 bases at V and 8 bases at J, with 20 bases in the middle. The CDR3 runs to 13 residues. Germline V gene sequence: CDR1 MDHEN, CDR2 SYDVKM. The CDR3 sequence is CATPFPGRGGYTF. The DNA of the CDR3 is TGTGCCACCCCCTTCCCAGGGAGAGGCGGCTACACCTTC.

This clone was found a few times. The V gene is TRBV2, the J gene TRBJ2-5; D uncertain. This CDR3 comprises 11 residues. V was trimmed by 8 bases and J by 4 bases, leaving 8 bases between them. Germline V gene sequence: CDR1 SNHLY, CDR2 FYNNEI. CDR3 nucleotide sequence: TGTGCCAGCTCAAATTCAGAGACCCAGTACTTC. Its translation is CASSNSETQYF.

This clone was counted only a few times. CDR3 DNA sequence: TGCAGCGTTCGGGACTCCTACGAGCAGTACTTC. Translating gives CSVRDSYEQYF. The chain is built from TRBV29-1 and TRBJ2-7; tentatively, D is TRBD2 (5 bases). Trimming cost V 5 bases and J 0 bases, with 5 bases left between them. The V gene's germline CDR1 is SQVTM and CDR2 ANQGSEA. CDR3 length: 11 amino acids.

This clone was seen a few times. CDR3 region: CAWNSRVLSNQPQHF. In DNA form, the CDR3 reads TGTGCCTGGAACTCCAGGGTGTTGAGCAATCAGCCCCAGCATTTT. The gene calls are TRBV30 and TRBJ1-5, with a possible D match to TRBD1 (5 bases). The germline gives CDR1 GTSNPN, CDR2 SVGIG (reference sequence). CDR3 length: 15 residues. V was cut by 4 bases and J by 1 base, with 14 bases left in between.

CDR3 nucleotide sequence: TGCGCCAGCTTCGAGCCGGAGGTTGCCGGGGAGCTGTTTTTT. Translated, it gives CASFEPEVAGELFF. The chain links TRBV5-1 to TRBJ2-2; possible D gene TRBD2, 5 bases. This CDR3 comprises 14 residues. Germline CDR1 is SGHRS and CDR2 is YFSETQ. The V end was cut by 7 bases, the J end by 6 bases, with 16 bases between.

This clone was detected a few times. The CDR3 protein is CAWSVRQPYEQYF. Written as DNA, the CDR3 is TGTGCCTGGAGTGTTCGGCAGCCCTACGAGCAGTACTTC. This chain uses TRBV30 with TRBJ2-7; D remains unclear. CDR3 length equals 13 residues. CDR1 and CDR2 (germline): GTSNPN, SVGIG (reference sequence). V dropped 0 bases and J dropped 2 bases, with 8 bases sitting between them.

Written as DNA, the CDR3 is TGTGCCGCACAACCGACCGCGGGGGAATATGGCTACACCTTC. Its protein product is CAAQPTAGEYGYTF. This sequence joins TRBV10-3 and TRBJ1-2; D perhaps matches TRBD1 (5 bases). This CDR3 contains 14 residues. Germline loops: CDR1 ENHRY, CDR2 SYGVKD. Trimming took 11 bases from V and 5 from J, leaving 21 bases between them.

The sample holds a few counts of this clone. The chain joins TRBV18 to TRBJ2-3, with 9 bases aligning to TRBD2. The J segment lost 4 bases and the V segment lost 2 bases, leaving 4 bases of the junction unmatched. This CDR3 spans 15 amino acids. The V gene's germline CDR1 is KGHSH and CDR2 LQKENI. The CDR3 sequence is CASSPGLAGSDTQYF. In nucleotides, the CDR3 is TGTGCCAGCTCACCAGGGCTAGCGGGATCAGATACGCAGTATTTT.

The chain uses TRBV5-1 and TRBJ2-4; D remains ambiguous. The germline CDR1 and CDR2 sequences are SGHRS and YFSETQ. The CDR3 totals 13 residues. V lost 0 bases, J lost 8 bases, and 9 bases lay in between. The CDR3 DNA follows: TGCGCCAGCAGCTTGGGCCAAGGTGACATTCAGTACTTC. Translation: CASSLGQGDIQYF.

The chain carries TRBV29-1 and TRBJ2-1; 8 nucleotides match TRBD2. Germline values: CDR1 SQVTM, CDR2 ANQGSEA. This CDR3 region has 15 residues. V dropped 8 bases and J dropped 0; count of bases not matched to a gene: 9. In nucleotides, the CDR3 is TGCAGCTCTGGGACTAGTTCAAGCTCCTACAATGAGCAGTTCTTC. Protein: CSSGTSSSSYNEQFF.

This clone was picked up a small number of times. This chain joins TRBV4-3 and TRBJ2-3; D gene unclear. The CDR3 runs 14 residues. Trimming cost V 6 bases and J 3 bases, with 13 bases left between them. The germline gives CDR1 LGHNA, CDR2 YSLEER. The CDR3 DNA is TGCGCCAGCAGTGTCAGGAGTAAAACAGATACGCAGTATTTT. This codes for CASSVRSKTDTQYF.

This clone rates as medium-sized. The V call is TRBV7-2, the J call TRBJ2-5, with 7 bases lining up with TRBD2. V lost 5 bases to trimming and J lost 2 bases; unmatched junction nucleotides: 5. The germline gives CDR1 SGHTA, CDR2 FQGNSA. The CDR3 consists of 14 residues. This CDR3 reads CASSPLAYQETQYF. CDR3 DNA sequence: TGTGCCAGCAGCCCACTAGCGTATCAAGAGACCCAGTACTTC.

This clone turned up a few times. The sample contains more than one DNA sequence encoding this CDR3. The rearrangement uses TRBV25-1 and TRBJ2-7, with D hard to call. The CDR3 contains 11 residues. The germline V gene encodes CDR1 MGHDK and CDR2 SYGVNS. Trimming left V 4 bases short and J 4 bases short, with 5 bases between. CDR3 sequence: CASSVGYEQYF. DNA for the CDR3: TGTGCCAGCAGTGTAGGATACGAGCAGTACTTC.

The rearrangement uses TRBV4-3 and TRBJ1-5; perhaps TRBD1 as D (6 bases). The CDR3 contains 15 residues. V lost 0 bases and J lost 9, with 15 bases in between. In germline, CDR1 is LGHNA, CDR2 YSLEER. DNA of the CDR3: TGCGCCAGCAGCCAAGATTCTCAGGGGTCTTGGCCCCAGCATTTT. It translates to CASSQDSQGSWPQHF.

V is TRBV6-6 and J is TRBJ1-5; D call uncertain. The CDR3 length is 12 residues. Germline V gene lookup returns CDR1 MNHNY and CDR2 SVGAGI (reference sequence). V lost 4 bases, J lost 5 bases, and 6 bases lay in between. In nucleotides, the CDR3 is TGTGCCAGCAGTTCGAGCGATCAGCCCCAGCATTTT. It yields the protein CASSSSDQPQHF.

The V gene is TRBV5-1, the J gene TRBJ2-7; the match to TRBD1 covers 7 bases. Trimming cost V 0 bases and J 4 bases; bases outside gene matches: 7. The CDR3 has 15 residues. Per the germline V gene, CDR1 is SGHRS and CDR2 is YFSETQ. The DNA for the CDR3 is TGCGCCAGCAGCTTGGCGACAGGGTGGTCGTACGAGCAGTACTTC. Protein product: CASSLATGWSYEQYF.

V usage is TRBV5-1 and J usage is TRBJ1-1; D ambiguous. The CDR3 covers 14 residues. The ends were cut back, 1 base at V and 1 base at J, with 8 bases in the middle. Per germline, CDR1 SGHRS and CDR2 YFSETQ. CDR3 sequence reads: CASSLSTENTEAFF. The CDR3 DNA sequence: TGCGCCAGCAGCTTGTCTACAGAGAACACTGAAGCTTTCTTT. The full variable domain, completed using reference TRBV5-1 and TRBJ1-1, is KAGVTQTPRYLIKTRGQQVTLSCSPISGHRSVSWYQQTPGQGLQFLFEYFSETQRNKGNFPGRFSGRQFSNSRSEMNVSTLELGDSALYLCASSLSTENTEAFFGQGTRLTVV.

This clone came up a few times. CDR3 in amino acids: CASSSLGVGTEAFF. The DNA for the CDR3 is TGTGCCAGCAGTTCGCTGGGCGTCGGGACTGAAGCTTTCTTT. This chain links TRBV28 with TRBJ1-1; D remains ambiguous. The CDR3 consists of 14 residues. Germline CDR1 and CDR2: MDHEN and SYDVKM. Deletions cut 4 bases from V and 5 bases from J, with 14 bases between.

In DNA form, the CDR3 reads TGTGCCAGCTCACCCACCGAGGGTTTGAACACTGAAGCTTTCTTT. Its translation is CASSPTEGLNTEAFF. The V call is TRBV18, the J call TRBJ1-1; D unresolved. CDR1 is KGHSH and CDR2 is LQKENI in the germline V gene. Trimming pared 3 bases from V and 0 bases from J, leaving 11 bases between. The CDR3 runs to 15 residues.

This clone was seen only a few times. The rearrangement links TRBV30 to TRBJ2-3; the match to TRBD1 covers 7 bases. Germline V CDR1 and CDR2: GTSNPN, SVGIG (reference sequence). Trimming at V came to 3 bases and at J to 6 bases, leaving 12 bases not matched to a gene. CDR3 size: 15 residues. CDR3 loop: CAWSASGQPGDTQYF. In DNA form, the CDR3 reads TGTGCCTGGAGCGCCTCGGGACAGCCCGGGGATACGCAGTATTTT.

The V call is TRBV25-1, the J call TRBJ1-2; possibly TRBD1 for D (6 bases). The CDR3 runs 17 residues. Germline CDR1 reads MGHDK; CDR2 reads SYGVNS. V was trimmed by 1 base and J by 3 bases, leaving 18 bases between them. The CDR3 DNA sequence: TGTGCCAGCAGTGAATTCAGCCCCCAGGGGCTTGACTATGGCTACACCTTC. This codes for CASSEFSPQGLDYGYTF.

The chain links TRBV7-2 to TRBJ2-2; possible D gene TRBD1, 6 bases. The CDR3 is 14 amino acids. The V and J ends lost 4 bases and 3 bases respectively, with 9 bases between them. Germline-derived CDR1 and CDR2 are SGHTA and FQGNSA. The CDR3 loop reads CASSSGTHTGELFF. Here the CDR3 DNA reads TGTGCCAGCAGCTCCGGGACACACACCGGGGAGCTGTTTTTT.

In its sample, this clone was seen a few times. The chain links TRBV5-1 to TRBJ2-1; 8 bases are a match to TRBD2. The V segment lost 1 base and the J segment 8 bases; nucleotides outside the gene matches: 8. Germline assignment: CDR1 SGHRS and CDR2 YFSETQ. The CDR3 contains 15 residues. The CDR3 nucleotides read TGCGCCAGCAGCTTGCCATCGGGAGGGCCGGATGAGCAGTTCTTC. This encodes CASSLPSGGPDEQFF. Looking up the rest from reference TRBV5-1 and TRBJ2-1 gives the full variable domain: KAGVTQTPRYLIKTRGQQVTLSCSPISGHRSVSWYQQTPGQGLQFLFEYFSETQRNKGNFPGRFSGRQFSNSRSEMNVSTLELGDSALYLCASSLPSGGPDEQFFGPGTRLTVL.